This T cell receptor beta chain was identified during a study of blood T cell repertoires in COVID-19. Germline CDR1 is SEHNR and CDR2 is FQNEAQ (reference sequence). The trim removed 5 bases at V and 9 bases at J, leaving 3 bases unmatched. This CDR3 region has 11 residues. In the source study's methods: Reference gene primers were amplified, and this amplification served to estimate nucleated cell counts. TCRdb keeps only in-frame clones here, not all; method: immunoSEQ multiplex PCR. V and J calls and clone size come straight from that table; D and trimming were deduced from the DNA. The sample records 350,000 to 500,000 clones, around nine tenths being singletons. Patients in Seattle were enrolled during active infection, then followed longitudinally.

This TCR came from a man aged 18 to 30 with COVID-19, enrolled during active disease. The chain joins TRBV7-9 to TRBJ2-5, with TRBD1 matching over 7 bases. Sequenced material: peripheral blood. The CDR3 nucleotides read TGTGCCAGCAGCCTTCAGGGGGCCCAGTACTTC. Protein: CASSLQGAQYF.